Sequencing of this T cell receptor (beta chain) was carried out in a study of blood T cell repertoires in COVID-19. Study details: Italy, Spain and the United States were the sources of the convalescent and acute COVID-19 samples. PBMCs, B-cell-depleted T cells, or T cells provided the cDNA or gDNA that made up the material.

In the original analysis: It was from reference gene primer amplification that nucleated cell counts were estimated. Repertoires were generated with immunoSEQ multiplex PCR, while TCRdb's copy carries only in-frame clones and drops some. That table is the source of V, J and clone size, and D and trimming were worked out from the DNA. The data show about 180,000 clones, with roughly 81% seen just once and approximately 10% held by the top ten. The CDR3 spans 15 residues. Germline V gene lookup returns CDR1 SEHNR and CDR2 FQNEAQ (reference sequence). Trimming removed 4 bases from V and 4 bases from J; junction bases left unmatched: 6.

The sequenced sample was peripheral blood. J is TRBJ2-1 and V is TRBV7-9; 8 bases agree with TRBD2. The receptor comes from a woman at least 80 years old with COVID-19, enrolled during active disease. This CDR3 is CASSSGLATYNEQFF. In DNA, the CDR3 is TGTGCCAGCAGCTCTGGACTAGCAACGTACAATGAGCAGTTCTTC.